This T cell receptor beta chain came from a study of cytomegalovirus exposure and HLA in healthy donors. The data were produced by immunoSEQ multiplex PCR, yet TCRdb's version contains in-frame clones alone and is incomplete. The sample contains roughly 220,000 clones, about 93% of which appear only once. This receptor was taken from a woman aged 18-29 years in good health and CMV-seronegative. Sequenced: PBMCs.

For the CDR3, the DNA is TGTGCCACCTCTTTTGGTAGAACAGCCTACGAGCAGTACTTC. Translation: CATSFGRTAYEQYF. This chain joins TRBV6-5 and TRBJ2-7, with unresolved D. Trimming removed 10 bases at V and 2 bases at J, with 18 bases between. This CDR3 is 14 amino acids long. Germline V lookup: CDR1 MNHEY, CDR2 SVGAGI.